This TCR beta chain was sequenced in a study of blood T cell repertoires in COVID-19. Study at large: The analysed material was cDNA or gDNA that came from T cells, B-cell-depleted T cells, or PBMCs.

J lost 4 bases, V lost 4 bases, and 13 bases had no gene match. The V gene's germline CDR1 is SGHNT and CDR2 YYREEE (reference sequence). This CDR3 spans 17 amino acids. Authors' data handling: Estimation of nucleated cell counts was performed using reference gene primer amplification. The method was immunoSEQ multiplex PCR; TCRdb's version includes in-frame clones alone and lacks a portion of them. V, J and clone size derive from that table, while D and trimming were established from the DNA sequence. The repertoire holds roughly 53,000 clones, with around 86% as singletons. J is TRBJ2-1 and V is TRBV5-4; 8 bases match TRBD2. The sequencing input was peripheral blood. The receptor was derived from a man older than 75 with acute or convalescent COVID-19. This chain's CDR3 is CASSNGGALAGYNEQFF. The CDR3 DNA sequence: TGTGCCAGCAGCAACGGGGGGGCCTTAGCTGGGTACAATGAGCAGTTCTTC.